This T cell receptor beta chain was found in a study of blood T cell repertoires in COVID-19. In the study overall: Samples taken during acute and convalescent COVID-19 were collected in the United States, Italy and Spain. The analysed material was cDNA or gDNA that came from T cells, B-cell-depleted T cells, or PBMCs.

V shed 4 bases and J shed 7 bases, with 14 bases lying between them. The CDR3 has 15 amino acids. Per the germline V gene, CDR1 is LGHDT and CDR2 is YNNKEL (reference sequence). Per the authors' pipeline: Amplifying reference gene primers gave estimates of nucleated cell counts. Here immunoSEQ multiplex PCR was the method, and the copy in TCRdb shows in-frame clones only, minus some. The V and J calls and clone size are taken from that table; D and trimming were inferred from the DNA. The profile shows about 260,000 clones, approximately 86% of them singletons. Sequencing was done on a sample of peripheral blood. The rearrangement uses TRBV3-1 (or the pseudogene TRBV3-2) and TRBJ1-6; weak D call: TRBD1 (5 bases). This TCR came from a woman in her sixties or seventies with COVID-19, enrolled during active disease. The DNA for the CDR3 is TGTGCCAGCAGCCCTGCGTGGGGGGAGAATTCACCCCTCCACTTT. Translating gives CASSPAWGENSPLHF.